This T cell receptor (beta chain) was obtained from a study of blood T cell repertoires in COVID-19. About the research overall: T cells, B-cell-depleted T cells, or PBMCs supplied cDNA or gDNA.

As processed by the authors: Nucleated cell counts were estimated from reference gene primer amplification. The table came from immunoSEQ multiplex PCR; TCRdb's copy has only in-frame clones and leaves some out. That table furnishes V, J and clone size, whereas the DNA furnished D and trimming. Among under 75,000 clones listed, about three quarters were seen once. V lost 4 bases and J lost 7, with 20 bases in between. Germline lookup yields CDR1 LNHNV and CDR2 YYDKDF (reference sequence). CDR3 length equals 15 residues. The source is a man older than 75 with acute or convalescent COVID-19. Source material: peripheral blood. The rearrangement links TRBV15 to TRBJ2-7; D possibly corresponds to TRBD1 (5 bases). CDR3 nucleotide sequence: TGTGCCACCAGCAAAACAGGACGCGCCCCGGATGAGCAGTACTTC. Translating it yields CATSKTGRAPDEQYF.